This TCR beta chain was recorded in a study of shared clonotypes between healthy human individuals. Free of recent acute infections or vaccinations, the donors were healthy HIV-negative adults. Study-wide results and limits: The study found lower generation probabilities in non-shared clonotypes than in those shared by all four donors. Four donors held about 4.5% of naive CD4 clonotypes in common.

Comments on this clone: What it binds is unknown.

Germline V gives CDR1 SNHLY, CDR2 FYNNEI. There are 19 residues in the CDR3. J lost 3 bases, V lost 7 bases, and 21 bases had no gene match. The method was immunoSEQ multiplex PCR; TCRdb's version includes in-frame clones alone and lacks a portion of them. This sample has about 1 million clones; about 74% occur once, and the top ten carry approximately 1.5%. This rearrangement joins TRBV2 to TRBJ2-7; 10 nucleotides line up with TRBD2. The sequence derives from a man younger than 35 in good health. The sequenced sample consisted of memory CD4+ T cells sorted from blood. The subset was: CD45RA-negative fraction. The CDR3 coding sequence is TGTGCCAGCAAAACCCGTGGGCTAGCGGGAGTAGAGTCGGACTACGAGCAGTACTTC. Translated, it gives CASKTRGLAGVESDYEQYF.